Following are 24 T cell receptor beta chains from one sample sequenced in a study of blood T cell repertoires in COVID-19. Sequencing used immunoSEQ multiplex PCR; TCRdb keeps in-frame clones, though not all of them. The table has about 200,000 clones, around 81% seen once. The sample was peripheral blood. The receptors were sampled from a woman aged 70-85 years with acute or convalescent COVID-19.

This clone was seen only a few times. The chain couples TRBV19 to TRBJ1-1, with 11 bases matching TRBD1. The V segment lost 1 base and the J segment 3 bases; nucleotides outside the gene matches: 1. CDR3 size: 15 residues. CDR1 LNHDA and CDR2 SQIVND come from the germline V gene (reference sequence). CDR3 coding DNA: TGTGCCAGTAGTATAGGGACAGGGGGCGACACTGAAGCTTTCTTT. This translates into CASSIGTGGDTEAFF.

Here the CDR3 reads CASSLSRDTQYF. For the CDR3, the DNA is TGTGCCAGCAGCTTATCGAGGGATACGCAGTATTTT. The genes are TRBV7-9 and TRBJ2-3; D gene uncertain. The CDR3 contains 12 residues. V lost 2 bases and J lost 6, with 6 bases in between. CDR1 and CDR2 (germline): SEHNR, FQNEAQ (reference sequence).

The chain has TRBV7-8 and TRBJ2-1; D not certain. In germline, CDR1 is SGHVS, CDR2 FQNEAQ. V dropped 1 base and J dropped 5 bases, with 6 bases sitting between them. The CDR3 extends over 13 amino acids. The CDR3 nucleotides read TGTGCCAGCAGCTTAGGAGTAAACAATGAGCAGTTCTTC. Protein product: CASSLGVNNEQFF.

The rearrangement links TRBV6-5 to TRBJ2-7; possibly TRBD1 for D (6 bases). The germline V gene has CDR1 MNHEY and CDR2 SVGAGI. CDR3 length: 16 residues. Trimming took off 0 bases at V and 0 bases at J, with 12 bases between the two ends. The CDR3 DNA reads TGTGCCAGCAGTTACTCCTGGGGGCGAGACTCCTACGAGCAGTACTTC. Protein product: CASSYSWGRDSYEQYF.

The gene calls are TRBV10-3 and TRBJ2-3, with 8 bases matching TRBD1. CDR1 and CDR2 from the germline V gene are ENHRY and SYGVKD. The CDR3 sequence is 15 residues long. The V segment lost 2 bases and the J segment 4 bases; nucleotides outside the gene matches: 5. CDR3 region: CAISEGQGESDTQYF. The CDR3 DNA reads TGTGCCATCAGTGAGGGACAGGGTGAATCAGATACGCAGTATTTT.

The chain is built from TRBV3-1 (or the pseudogene TRBV3-2) and TRBJ1-1; D is perhaps TRBD1 (6 bases). V was cut by 0 bases and J by 4 bases, with 15 bases left in between. In germline, CDR1 is LGHDT, CDR2 YNNKEL (reference sequence). This CDR3 is 16 amino acids long. This CDR3 is CASSQESVTGSTEAFF. CDR3 DNA sequence: TGTGCCAGCAGCCAAGAGTCAGTGACAGGATCCACTGAAGCTTTCTTT.

The chain joins TRBV18 to TRBJ2-1, with TRBD2 identical over 8 bases. Trimming removed 3 bases from V and 6 bases from J; junction bases left unmatched: 13. The CDR3 spans 17 residues. In germline, CDR1 is KGHSH, CDR2 LQKENI. CDR3 residues: CASSPGSSGSAINEQFF. CDR3 DNA sequence: TGTGCCAGCTCACCGGGATCCAGCGGGAGTGCGATCAATGAGCAGTTCTTC.

The chain joins TRBV7-9 to TRBJ1-2, with D possibly matching TRBD1 (5 bases). With 1 base removed from V and 4 bases from J, the gap between germline ends came to 7 bases. Germline V CDR1 and CDR2: SEHNR, FQNEAQ (reference sequence). The CDR3 sequence is 13 residues long. CDR3: CASSLGQIYGYTF. For the CDR3, the DNA is TGTGCCAGCAGCTTAGGACAGATCTATGGCTACACCTTC.

The chain carries TRBV6-5 and TRBJ1-2, with TRBD1 matching 8 bases. CDR3 length: 12 amino acids. J was trimmed by 8 bases and V by 5 bases; bases with no gene match: 4. Germline assignment: CDR1 MNHEY and CDR2 SVGAGI. For the CDR3, the DNA is TGTGCCAGCAGTCCAAACAGGGGGGGCTACACCTTC. Its protein product is CASSPNRGGYTF.

CDR3: CASSQDEGASYNEQFF. The CDR3 DNA reads TGCGCCAGCAGCCAAGATGAGGGGGCCTCCTACAATGAGCAGTTCTTC. The chain carries TRBV4-1 and TRBJ2-1; 7 positions agree with TRBD1. This CDR3 comprises 16 residues. Germline V gene lookup returns CDR1 MGHRA and CDR2 YSYEKL. Germline trimming cut 0 bases from V and 0 bases from J; bases unmatched to any gene: 2.

This chain uses TRBV6-2 or TRBV6-3 with TRBJ1-2, with 7 bases that match TRBD1. Germline values: CDR1 MNHEY, CDR2 SVGEGT. The J segment lost 4 bases and the V segment lost 4 bases, leaving 9 bases of the junction unmatched. The CDR3 spans 15 residues. The DNA for the CDR3 is TGTGCCAGCAGTTGGCAATTCCGGGACAGCTATGGCTACACCTTC. Protein product: CASSWQFRDSYGYTF.

CDR3 DNA sequence: TGTGCCAGCAGTCGACAGGGGGATGAGCAGTTCTTC. This encodes CASSRQGDEQFF. The chain links TRBV27 to TRBJ2-1; 9 bases map to TRBD1. V was clipped by 5 bases and J by 8 bases; unmatched bases: 1. This CDR3 is 12 amino acids long. Germline CDR1 MNHEY, CDR2 SMNVEV (reference sequence).

The J gene is TRBJ1-5, the V gene TRBV28; 9 bases are a match to TRBD1. Unmatched junction bases numbered 10, after V lost 6 bases and J lost 7 bases. This CDR3 is 15 amino acids long. Germline CDR1 and CDR2: MDHEN and SYDVKM. CDR3 in amino acids: CASRTPGQGLQPQHF. The DNA of the CDR3 is TGTGCCAGCAGAACTCCGGGACAGGGTCTCCAGCCCCAGCATTTT. The whole variable domain, remainder taken from reference TRBV28 and TRBJ1-5, is DVKVTQSSRYLVKRTGEKVFLECVQDMDHENMFWYRQDPGLGLRLIYFSYDVKMKEKGDIPEGYSVSREKKERFSLILESASTNQTSMYLCASRTPGQGLQPQHFGDGTRLSIL.

The V gene is TRBV11-2, the J gene TRBJ1-1; no clear D gene. CDR1 and CDR2 from the germline V gene are SGHAT and FQNNGV. V lost 3 bases and J 2 bases, leaving 13 bases between the germline ends. This CDR3 comprises 15 residues. This chain's CDR3 is CASSLRWQTNTEAFF. As DNA, the CDR3 is TGTGCCAGCAGCTTGAGGTGGCAGACTAACACTGAAGCTTTCTTT. The variable domain in full, with the rest retrieved from reference TRBV11-2 and TRBJ1-1, is EAGVAQSPRYKIIEKRQSVAFWCNPISGHATLYWYQQILGQGPKLLIQFQNNGVVDDSQLPKDRFSAERLKGVDSTLKIQPAKLEDSAVYLCASSLRWQTNTEAFFGQGTRLTVV.

The chain links TRBV11-3 to TRBJ2-1; 10 bases align to TRBD2. CDR1 SGHNT and CDR2 YENEEA come from the germline V gene. The CDR3 contains 15 residues. J gave up 7 bases and V 1 base, and 4 bases lay outside the gene matches. The CDR3, as DNA: TGTGCCAGCAGCTTAGGCCTAGCGGGGGAGAATGAGCAGTTCTTC. This gives the protein CASSLGLAGENEQFF.

The J gene is TRBJ1-1, the V gene TRBV7-2; 9 bases are a match to TRBD1. The J segment lost 4 bases and the V segment lost 5 bases, leaving 8 bases of the junction unmatched. The CDR3 is 15 residues long. Germline V lookup: CDR1 SGHTA, CDR2 FQGNSA. CDR3 DNA sequence: TGTGCCAGCAGCACAGGACAGGGGTTGGGCACTGAAGCTTTCTTT. Protein: CASSTGQGLGTEAFF.

The V and J genes are TRBV9 and TRBJ2-1, with TRBD1 matching 9 bases. With 4 bases clipped from V and 2 bases from J, the junction kept 4 bases outside the gene matches. This CDR3 spans 15 amino acids. Germline CDR1 reads SGDLS; CDR2 reads YYNGEE. This chain's CDR3 is CASSLRQGAYNEQFF. The CDR3 nucleotides read TGTGCCAGCAGCCTCCGACAGGGGGCCTACAATGAGCAGTTCTTC.

V is TRBV30 and J is TRBJ2-7, with 9 positions matching TRBD2. This CDR3 comprises 16 residues. V lost 2 bases and J lost 3; bases outside the gene matches: 11. Germline V CDR1 and CDR2: GTSNPN, SVGIG (reference sequence). The chain's CDR3 is CAWSHPSGAKDYEQYF. The CDR3 nucleotides are TGTGCCTGGAGTCATCCTAGCGGGGCAAAAGACTACGAGCAGTACTTC. Complete variable domain (other parts from reference TRBV30 and TRBJ2-7): SQTIHQWPATLVQPVGSPLSLECTVEGTSNPNLYWYRQAAGRGLQLLFYSVGIGQISSEVPQNLSASRPQDRQFILSSKKLLLSDSGFYLCAWSHPSGAKDYEQYFGPGTRLTVT.

J is TRBJ1-2 and V is TRBV19; 9 bases fit TRBD1. The CDR3 contains 16 residues. Germline loops: CDR1 LNHDA, CDR2 SQIVND (reference sequence). Losses at the gene ends were 4 bases for V and 2 bases for J; bases not matched to a gene: 8. CDR3 DNA sequence: TGTGCCAGTAGTACACTTGGGACAGGGCGCAACTATGGCTACACCTTC. It translates to CASSTLGTGRNYGYTF.

This clone was seen once. DNA of the CDR3: TGTGCCAGCAGCCAAGTGGTCGGGGGGGATATAAGCGAGCAGTACTTC. Amino acid sequence: CASSQVVGGDISEQYF. The gene calls are TRBV3-1 (or the pseudogene TRBV3-2) and TRBJ2-7, with TRBD2 matching 8 bases. The germline V gene encodes CDR1 LGHDT and CDR2 YNNKEL (reference sequence). CDR3 length equals 16 residues. Trimming cost V 1 base and J 6 bases; bases outside gene matches: 11.

This rearrangement joins TRBV10-3 to TRBJ1-6; D unclear. This CDR3 has 13 residues. Trimming took off 0 bases at V and 10 bases at J, with 7 bases between the two ends. Germline V CDR1 and CDR2: ENHRY, SYGVKD. In DNA, the CDR3 is TGTGCCATCAGTGAGTCCCTCGTCTCACCCCTCCACTTT. It encodes CAISESLVSPLHF.

The chain is built from TRBV30 and TRBJ1-6; D ambiguous. CDR1 is GTSNPN and CDR2 is SVGIG in the germline V gene (reference sequence). The CDR3 consists of 12 residues. V lost 3 bases to trimming and J lost 4 bases, with 4 bases between them. The CDR3 DNA is TGTGCCTGGAGAGCTTATAATTCACCCCTCCACTTT. Its translation is CAWRAYNSPLHF. Full variable domain (outside the CDR3, taken from reference TRBV30 and TRBJ1-6): SQTIHQWPATLVQPVGSPLSLECTVEGTSNPNLYWYRQAAGRGLQLLFYSVGIGQISSEVPQNLSASRPQDRQFILSSKKLLLSDSGFYLCAWRAYNSPLHFGNGTRLTVT.

This chain joins TRBV19 and TRBJ1-4; unclear D gene. V was trimmed by 3 bases and J by 8 bases, leaving 16 bases between them. CDR3 length: 15 residues. The V gene's germline CDR1 is LNHDA and CDR2 SQIVND (reference sequence). CDR3 protein: CASSIPGKLGEKLFF. The CDR3 coding sequence is TGTGCCAGTAGTATTCCGGGGAAACTTGGAGAAAAACTGTTTTTT.

The rearrangement joins TRBV11-2 to TRBJ2-1; the D gene is possibly TRBD1 (6 bases). Germline CDR1 SGHAT, CDR2 FQNNGV. V was clipped by 0 bases and J by 2 bases, with 11 bases between them. This CDR3 region has 16 residues. This CDR3 reads CASSLEGQGPYNEQFF. CDR3 nucleotide sequence: TGTGCCAGCAGCTTAGAAGGGCAGGGGCCCTACAATGAGCAGTTCTTC.